This T cell receptor (beta chain) was captured in a study of blood T cell repertoires in COVID-19. Study as a whole: Some COVID-19 samples were acute and others convalescent; all came from the United States, Italy and Spain. The analysed material was cDNA or gDNA that came from T cells, B-cell-depleted T cells, or PBMCs.

Deletions cut 1 base from V and 7 bases from J, with 10 bases between. Germline CDR1 SGHAT, CDR2 FQNNGV. CDR3 length equals 14 residues. Per the original data handling: From reference gene primer amplification, estimates of nucleated cell counts were derived. The protocol was immunoSEQ multiplex PCR, while the TCRdb copy is restricted to in-frame clones and leaves out a portion. V and J calls and clone size are given by that table; D and trimming were obtained from the DNA. The table includes 45,000 to 60,000 clones, approximately 78% detected once. Material: peripheral blood. The clonotype was recovered from a human donor with acute or convalescent COVID-19. The donor label of this sample is uncertain. The V and J genes are TRBV11-2 and TRBJ1-4, with a tentative D call TRBD1 (5 bases). The CDR3 loop is CASSLGGRGEKLFF. CDR3 DNA sequence: TGTGCCAGCAGCTTAGGGGGGAGGGGTGAAAAACTGTTTTTT.